This T cell receptor (beta chain) was identified in a study of early T cells in non-severe SARS-CoV-2 infection. Study-level results: VDJdb matching, biased toward anti-spike CD8 responses, missed private and CD4 specificities.

Researchers attached unique molecular identifiers to individual cDNA molecules. TCRdb analysed the 5' RACE reads with MiXCR anew, one entry per CDR3 protein. Here the sample spans around 40,000 distinct CDR3 sequences, about 6.3% being singletons. Trimming removed 3 bases at V and 5 bases at J, with 7 bases between. This CDR3 is 12 amino acids long. The germline V gene encodes CDR1 MNHEY and CDR2 SVGEGT. This clonotype was counted ten times or more. Its matching antigen is unknown. The TCR sequence derives from an adult who was a healthcare worker with PCR-confirmed SARS-CoV-2 infection or an uninfected control (not recorded which). The V gene is TRBV6-2 or TRBV6-3, the J gene TRBJ1-1; D is ambiguous. Material for sequencing was whole blood. The CDR3, as DNA: TGTGCCAGCAGTTATTGGCGGACTGAAGCTTTCTTT. Translated: CASSYWRTEAFF.